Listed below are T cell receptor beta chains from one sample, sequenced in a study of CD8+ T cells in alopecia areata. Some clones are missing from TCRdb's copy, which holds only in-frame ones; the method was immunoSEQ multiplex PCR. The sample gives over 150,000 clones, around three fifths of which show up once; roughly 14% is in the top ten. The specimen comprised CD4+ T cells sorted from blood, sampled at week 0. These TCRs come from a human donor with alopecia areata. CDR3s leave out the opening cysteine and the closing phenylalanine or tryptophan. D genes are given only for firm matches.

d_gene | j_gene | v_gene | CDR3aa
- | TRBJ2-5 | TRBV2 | ASSGVQETQY
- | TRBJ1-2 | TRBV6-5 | ASKDRDTINYGYT
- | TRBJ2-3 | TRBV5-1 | ASSSTTDTQY
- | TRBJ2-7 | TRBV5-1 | ASSPAAGSSYEQY
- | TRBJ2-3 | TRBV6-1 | ASSEALRRSTDTQY
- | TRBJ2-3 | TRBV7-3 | ASSPTWGTDTQY
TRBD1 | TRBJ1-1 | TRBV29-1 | SVAQGGHTEAF
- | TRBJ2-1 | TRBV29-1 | SVEGRVDEQF
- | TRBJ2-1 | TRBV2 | ASSGYNEQF
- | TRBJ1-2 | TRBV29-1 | SVEDPTGGVAYGYT
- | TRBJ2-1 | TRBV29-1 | SVERGGQYNEQF
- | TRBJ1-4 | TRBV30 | AWSVMGPWNEKLF
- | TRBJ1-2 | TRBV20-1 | SAGNSIGYT
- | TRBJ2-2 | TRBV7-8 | ASSFGDTGELF
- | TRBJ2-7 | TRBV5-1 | ASSLAPGPIYEQY
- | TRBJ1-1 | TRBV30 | AWSVLWGEAF
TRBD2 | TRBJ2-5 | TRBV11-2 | ASSLGYGGGAVETQY
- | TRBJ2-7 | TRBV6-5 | ASSYGSEYEQY
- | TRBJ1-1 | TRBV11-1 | ASSEAEGEAF
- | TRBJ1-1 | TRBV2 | ASSVELRAF
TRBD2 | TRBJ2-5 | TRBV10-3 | ASSLAGGQETQY
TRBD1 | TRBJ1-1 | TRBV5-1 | ASSADRGEAF
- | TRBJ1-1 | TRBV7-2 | ASSARVGSTEAF
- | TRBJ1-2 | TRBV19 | ASSIQLRGNYGYT
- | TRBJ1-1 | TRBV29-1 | SVEGGGLNTEAF
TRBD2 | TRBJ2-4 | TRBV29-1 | SVSAGGAKNIQY
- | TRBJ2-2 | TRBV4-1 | ASSQPGTPGELF
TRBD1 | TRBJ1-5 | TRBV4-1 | ASSQDPGGVAQPQH
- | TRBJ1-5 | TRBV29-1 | SVVVSDISQPQH
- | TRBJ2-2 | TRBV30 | AWSVLPGELF
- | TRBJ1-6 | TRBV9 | ASSVVGRSPLH
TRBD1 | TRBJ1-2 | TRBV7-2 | ASSPRTGPNYGYT
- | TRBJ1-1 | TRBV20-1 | SASGRNEAF
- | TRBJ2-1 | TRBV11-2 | ASRGEYNEQF
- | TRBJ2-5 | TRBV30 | AWSVGQQETQY
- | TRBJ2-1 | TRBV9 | ASSVGLHNEQF
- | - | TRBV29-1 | SVGVSGQKIYEQY
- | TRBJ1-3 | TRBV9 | ASSARGPGNTIY
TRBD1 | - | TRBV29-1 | SISQLGGSSYEQY
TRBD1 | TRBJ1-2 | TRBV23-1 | ASRSFIRQGDYGYT
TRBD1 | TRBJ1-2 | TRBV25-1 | ASHGGTGRMYGYT
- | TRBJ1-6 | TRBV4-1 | ASSQDLVPVNNSPLH
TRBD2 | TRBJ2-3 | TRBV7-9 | ASSLVSGGTDTQY